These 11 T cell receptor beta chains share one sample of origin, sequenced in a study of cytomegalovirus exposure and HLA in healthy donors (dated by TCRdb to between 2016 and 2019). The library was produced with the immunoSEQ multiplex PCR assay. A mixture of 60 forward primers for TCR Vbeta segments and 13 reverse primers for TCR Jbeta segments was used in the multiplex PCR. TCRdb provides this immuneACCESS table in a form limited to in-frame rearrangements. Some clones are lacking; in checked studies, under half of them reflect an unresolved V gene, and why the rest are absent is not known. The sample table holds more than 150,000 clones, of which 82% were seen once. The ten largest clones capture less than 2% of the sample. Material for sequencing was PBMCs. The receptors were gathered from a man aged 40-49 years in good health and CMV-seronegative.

Here the CDR3 reads CASSWTVEAEAFF. The CDR3 nucleotides are TGTGCCAGCAGCTGGACGGTGGAGGCTGAAGCTTTCTTT. This chain connects TRBV7-2 to TRBJ1-1; D gene ambiguous. This CDR3 is built from 13 residues. Germline V gene lookup returns CDR1 SGHTA and CDR2 FQGNSA. Between the trimmed V and J ends, which lost 4 bases and 6 bases, there was a span of 12 bases.

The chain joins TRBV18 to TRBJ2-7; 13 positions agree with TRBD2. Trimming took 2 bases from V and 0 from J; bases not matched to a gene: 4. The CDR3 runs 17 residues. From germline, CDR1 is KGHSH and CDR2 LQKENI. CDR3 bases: TGTGCCAGCTCACCAGGGGGACTAGCGGGGAGCTCCTACGAGCAGTACTTC. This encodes CASSPGGLAGSSYEQYF.

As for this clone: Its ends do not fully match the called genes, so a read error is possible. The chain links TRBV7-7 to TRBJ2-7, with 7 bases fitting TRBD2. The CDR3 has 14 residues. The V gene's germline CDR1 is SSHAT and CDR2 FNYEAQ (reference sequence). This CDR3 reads CASSLEGLTYEQYF. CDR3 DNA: TGTGCTAGCAGCTTAGAGGGACTAACCTACGAGCAGTACTTC. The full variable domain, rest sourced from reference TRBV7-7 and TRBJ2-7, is GAGVSQSPRYKVTKRGQDVTLRCDPISSHATLYWYQQALGQGPEFLTYFNYEAQPDKSGLPSDRFSAERPEGSISTLTIQRTEQRDSAMYRCASSLEGLTYEQYFGPGTRLTVT.

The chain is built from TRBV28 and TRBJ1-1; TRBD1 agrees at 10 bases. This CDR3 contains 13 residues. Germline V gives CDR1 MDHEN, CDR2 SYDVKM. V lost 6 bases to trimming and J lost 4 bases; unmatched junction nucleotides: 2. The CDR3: CASRGQGSTEAFF. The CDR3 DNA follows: TGTGCCAGCAGGGGACAGGGGAGCACTGAAGCTTTCTTT.

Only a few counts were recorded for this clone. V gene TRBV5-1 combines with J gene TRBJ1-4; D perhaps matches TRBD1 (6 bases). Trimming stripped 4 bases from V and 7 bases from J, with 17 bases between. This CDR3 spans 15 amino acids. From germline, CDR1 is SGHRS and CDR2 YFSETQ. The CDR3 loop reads CASSPTGGMGEKLFF. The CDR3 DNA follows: TGCGCCAGCAGCCCCACGGGGGGCATGGGTGAAAAACTGTTTTTT.

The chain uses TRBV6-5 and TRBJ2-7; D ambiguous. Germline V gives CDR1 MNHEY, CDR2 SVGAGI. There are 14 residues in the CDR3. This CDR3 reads CSFFKQKAAYEQYF. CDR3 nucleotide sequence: TGTTCTTTTTTCAAGCAGAAGGCGGCATACGAGCAGTACTTC.

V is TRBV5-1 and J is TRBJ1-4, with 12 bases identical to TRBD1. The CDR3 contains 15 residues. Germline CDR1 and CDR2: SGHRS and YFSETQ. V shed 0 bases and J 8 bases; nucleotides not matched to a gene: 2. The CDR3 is CASSLVGTGGEKLFF. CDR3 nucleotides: TGCGCCAGCAGCTTGGTCGGGACAGGGGGCGAAAAACTGTTTTTT.

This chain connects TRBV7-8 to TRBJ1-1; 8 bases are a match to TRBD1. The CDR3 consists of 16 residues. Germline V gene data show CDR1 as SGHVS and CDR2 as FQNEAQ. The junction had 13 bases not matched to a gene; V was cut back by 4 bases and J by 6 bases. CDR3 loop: CASSSIDRGRFAEAFF. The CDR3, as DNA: TGTGCCAGCAGCTCAATCGACAGGGGCCGATTCGCTGAAGCTTTCTTT.

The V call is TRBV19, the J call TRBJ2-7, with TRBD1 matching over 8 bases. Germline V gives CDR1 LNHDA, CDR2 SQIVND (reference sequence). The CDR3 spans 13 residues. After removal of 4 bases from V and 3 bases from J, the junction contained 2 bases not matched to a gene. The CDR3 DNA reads TGTGCCAGTAGTACGGGACAGGACTACGAGCAGTACTTC. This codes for CASSTGQDYEQYF.

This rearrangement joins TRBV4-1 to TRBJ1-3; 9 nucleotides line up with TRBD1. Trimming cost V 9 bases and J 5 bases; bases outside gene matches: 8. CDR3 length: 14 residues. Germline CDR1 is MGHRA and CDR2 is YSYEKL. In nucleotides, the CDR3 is TGCGCCAGTAAGGGACAGGGAGTCCGAAACACCATATATTTT. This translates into CASKGQGVRNTIYF.

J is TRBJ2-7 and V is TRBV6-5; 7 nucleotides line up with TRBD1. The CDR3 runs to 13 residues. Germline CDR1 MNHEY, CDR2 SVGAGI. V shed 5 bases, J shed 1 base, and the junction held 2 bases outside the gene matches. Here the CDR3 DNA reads TGTGCCAGCAGTCTGGACAGGTCCTACGAGCAGTACTTC. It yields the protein CASSLDRSYEQYF.